This TCR beta chain was documented in a study of Graves' ophthalmopathy and Graves' hyperthyroidism. Scientists amplified the TCR beta CDR3 regions from RNA transcripts. The first round was an RT-PCR with HTBI primers, and the second round was a multiplex PCR. From the multiplex PCR reads, TCRdb called clonotypes with MiXCR, one entry per CDR3 protein. The data contain a few hundred thousand distinct CDR3 sequences, roughly 17% of them singletons. Details on this clonotype: Its antigen remains unknown.

Hyperthyroidism counted as stable given no ophthalmopathy within 18 months of follow-up. None of the included patients had other autoimmune diseases, uncontrolled infections, pregnancy or lactation, as these led to exclusion. Symptoms, serum thyroxine and TRAb, thyroid ultrasound, and orbital computed tomography formed the diagnostic basis. Whole-study results and caveats: Sensitivity of around 86% and specificity of approximately 81% were achieved when a 13-signature model separated ophthalmopathy from stable hyperthyroidism.

Per the germline V gene, CDR1 is DFQATT and CDR2 is SNEGSKA (reference sequence). The CDR3 extends over 15 amino acids. V was pared by 0 bases and J by 2 bases, with 5 bases of the junction left unmatched. The gene calls are TRBV20-1 and TRBJ1-1; TRBD1 aligns across 8 bases. This receptor was taken from an adult woman with stable Graves' hyperthyroidism. The sequenced material came from peripheral blood. CDR3 residues: CSAREPQGGNTEAFF. The CDR3 DNA is TGCAGTGCTAGAGAACCACAGGGGGGTAACACTGAAGCTTTCTTT.